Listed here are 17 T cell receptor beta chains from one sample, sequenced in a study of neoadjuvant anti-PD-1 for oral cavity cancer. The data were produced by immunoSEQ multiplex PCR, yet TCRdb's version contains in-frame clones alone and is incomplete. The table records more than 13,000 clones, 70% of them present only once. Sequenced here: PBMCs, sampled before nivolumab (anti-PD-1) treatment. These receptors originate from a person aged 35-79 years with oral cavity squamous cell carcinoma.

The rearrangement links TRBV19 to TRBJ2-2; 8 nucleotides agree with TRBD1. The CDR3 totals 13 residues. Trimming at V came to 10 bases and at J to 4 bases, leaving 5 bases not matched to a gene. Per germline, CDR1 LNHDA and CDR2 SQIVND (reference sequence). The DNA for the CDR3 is TGTGCCACCCGACAGGGGAGCACCGGGGAGCTGTTTTTT. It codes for CATRQGSTGELFF.

The CDR3 loop is CASSRMGNAAGGFTDTQYF. As DNA, the CDR3 is TGTGCCAGCAGCAGGATGGGAAACGCAGCGGGAGGATTCACAGATACGCAGTATTTT. This chain connects TRBV11-2 to TRBJ2-3; TRBD2 agrees at 9 bases. CDR3 length equals 19 residues. The J segment lost 2 bases and the V segment lost 5 bases, leaving 17 bases of the junction unmatched. Germline CDR1 is SGHAT and CDR2 is FQNNGV.

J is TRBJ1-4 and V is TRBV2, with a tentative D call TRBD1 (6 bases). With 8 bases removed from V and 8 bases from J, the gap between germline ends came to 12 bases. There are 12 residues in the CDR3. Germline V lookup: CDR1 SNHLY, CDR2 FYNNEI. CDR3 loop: CASSGRGEKLFF. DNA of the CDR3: TGTGCCAGCTCTGGCAGGGGCGAAAAACTGTTTTTT.

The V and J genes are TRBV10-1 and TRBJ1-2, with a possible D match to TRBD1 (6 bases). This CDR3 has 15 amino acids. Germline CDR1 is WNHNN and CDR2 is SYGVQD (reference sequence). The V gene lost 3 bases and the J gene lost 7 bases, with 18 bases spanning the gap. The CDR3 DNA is TGCGCCAGCAGTGAATTACCAGGGGCCAGTATTGGCTACACCTTC. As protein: CASSELPGASIGYTF.

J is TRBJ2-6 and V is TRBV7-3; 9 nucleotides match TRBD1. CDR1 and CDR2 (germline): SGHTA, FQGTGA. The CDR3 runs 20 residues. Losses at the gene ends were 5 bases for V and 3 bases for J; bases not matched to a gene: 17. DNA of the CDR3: TGTGCCAGCAGCCCTTTATGGGGACAGGGATCCCCAGTTGGGGCCAACGTCCTGACTTTC. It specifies CASSPLWGQGSPVGANVLTF.

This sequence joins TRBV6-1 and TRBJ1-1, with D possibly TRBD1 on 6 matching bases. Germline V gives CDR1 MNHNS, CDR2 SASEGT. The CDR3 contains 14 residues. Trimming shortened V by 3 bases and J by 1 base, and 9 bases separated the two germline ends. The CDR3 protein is CASSEGDTNTEAFF. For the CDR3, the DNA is TGTGCCAGCAGTGAGGGGGACACGAACACTGAAGCTTTCTTT.

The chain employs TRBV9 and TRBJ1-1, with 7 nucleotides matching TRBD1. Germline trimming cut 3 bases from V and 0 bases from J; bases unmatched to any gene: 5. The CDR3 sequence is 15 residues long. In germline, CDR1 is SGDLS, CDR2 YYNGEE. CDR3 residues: CASSAPQGMNTEAFF. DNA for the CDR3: TGTGCCAGCAGCGCACCACAGGGGATGAACACTGAAGCTTTCTTT.

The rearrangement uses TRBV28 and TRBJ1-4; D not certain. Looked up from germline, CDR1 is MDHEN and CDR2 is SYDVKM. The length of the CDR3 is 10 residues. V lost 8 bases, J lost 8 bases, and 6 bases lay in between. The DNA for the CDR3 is TGTGCCAGCGGGAGGGAAAAACTGTTTTTT. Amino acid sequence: CASGREKLFF.

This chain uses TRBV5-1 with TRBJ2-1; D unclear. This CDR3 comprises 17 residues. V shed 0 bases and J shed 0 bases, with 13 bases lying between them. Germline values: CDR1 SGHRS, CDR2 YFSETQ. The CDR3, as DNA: TGCGCCAGCAGCTTGGTGGTGGGGTCGGGCTCCTACAATGAGCAGTTCTTC. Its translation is CASSLVVGSGSYNEQFF.

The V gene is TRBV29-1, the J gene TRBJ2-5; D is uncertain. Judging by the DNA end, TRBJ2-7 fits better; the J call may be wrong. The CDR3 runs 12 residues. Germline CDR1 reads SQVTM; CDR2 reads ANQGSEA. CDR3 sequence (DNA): TGCAGCGTTGCACCGGTGGGCTACGAGCAGTACTTC. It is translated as CSVAPVGYEQYF.

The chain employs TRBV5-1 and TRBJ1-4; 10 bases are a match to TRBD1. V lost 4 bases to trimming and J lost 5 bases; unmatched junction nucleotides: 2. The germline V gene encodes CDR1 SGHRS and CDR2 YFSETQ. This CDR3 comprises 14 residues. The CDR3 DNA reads TGCGCCAGCAGCCCGACAGGGGGCAATGAAAAACTGTTTTTT. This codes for CASSPTGGNEKLFF.

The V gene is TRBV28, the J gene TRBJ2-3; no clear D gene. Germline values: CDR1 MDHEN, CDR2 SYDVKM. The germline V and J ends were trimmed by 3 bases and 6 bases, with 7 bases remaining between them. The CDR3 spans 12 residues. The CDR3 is CASSLILDTQYF. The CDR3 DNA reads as TGTGCCAGCAGTTTGATTTTGGATACGCAGTATTTT.

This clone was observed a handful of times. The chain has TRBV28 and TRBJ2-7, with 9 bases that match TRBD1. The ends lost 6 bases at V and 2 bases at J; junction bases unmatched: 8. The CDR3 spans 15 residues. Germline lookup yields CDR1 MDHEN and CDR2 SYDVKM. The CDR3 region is CASRPSGTGTYEQYF. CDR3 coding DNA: TGTGCCAGCAGGCCCTCCGGGACAGGGACCTACGAGCAGTACTTC.

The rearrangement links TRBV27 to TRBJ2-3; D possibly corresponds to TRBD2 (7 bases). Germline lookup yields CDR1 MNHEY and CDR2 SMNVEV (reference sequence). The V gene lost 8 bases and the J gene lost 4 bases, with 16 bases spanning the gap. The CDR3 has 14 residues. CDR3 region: CASRRGGWSDTQYF. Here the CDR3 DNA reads TGTGCCAGCCGTAGGGGGGGATGGTCAGATACGCAGTATTTT.

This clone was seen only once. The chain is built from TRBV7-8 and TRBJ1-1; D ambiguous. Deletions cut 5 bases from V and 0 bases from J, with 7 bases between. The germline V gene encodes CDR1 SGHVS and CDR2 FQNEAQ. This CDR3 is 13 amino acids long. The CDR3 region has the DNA TGTGCCAGCAGCGTGATCATGAACACTGAAGCTTTCTTT. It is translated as CASSVIMNTEAFF.

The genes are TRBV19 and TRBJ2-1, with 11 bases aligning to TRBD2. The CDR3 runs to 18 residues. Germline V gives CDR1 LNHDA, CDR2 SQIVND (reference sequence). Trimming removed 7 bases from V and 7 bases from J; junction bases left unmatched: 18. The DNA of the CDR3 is TGTGCCAGTACCACCCGGTTGATAGCGGGGGGGCATTTGAATGAGCAGTTCTTC. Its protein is CASTTRLIAGGHLNEQFF.

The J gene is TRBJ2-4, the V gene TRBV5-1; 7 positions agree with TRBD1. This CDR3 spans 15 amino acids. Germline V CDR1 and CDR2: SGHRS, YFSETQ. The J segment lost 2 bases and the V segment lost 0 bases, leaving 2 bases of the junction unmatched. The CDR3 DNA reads TGCGCCAGCAGCTTGGGGGACAGTACCAAAAACATTCAGTACTTC. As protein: CASSLGDSTKNIQYF. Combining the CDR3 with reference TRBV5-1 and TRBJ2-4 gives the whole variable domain KAGVTQTPRYLIKTRGQQVTLSCSPISGHRSVSWYQQTPGQGLQFLFEYFSETQRNKGNFPGRFSGRQFSNSRSEMNVSTLELGDSALYLCASSLGDSTKNIQYFGAGTRLSVL.